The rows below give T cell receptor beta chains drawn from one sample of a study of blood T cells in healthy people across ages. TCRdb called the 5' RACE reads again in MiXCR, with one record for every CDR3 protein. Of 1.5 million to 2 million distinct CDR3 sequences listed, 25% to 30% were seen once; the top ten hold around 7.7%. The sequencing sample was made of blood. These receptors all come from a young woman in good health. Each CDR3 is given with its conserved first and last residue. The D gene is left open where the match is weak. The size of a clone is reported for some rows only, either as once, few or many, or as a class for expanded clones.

cdr3_nt: TGTGCCAGCAGCGCGAATGAAAACGGCAATCAGCCCCAGCATTTT
cdr3_aa: CASSANENGNQPQHF
clone_size: NA
v_call: TRBV11-2
j_call: TRBJ1-5
d_call: NA

cdr3_nt: TGTGCCAGTAGTATAGCGCCACAGGGGTATGGCTACACCTTC
cdr3_aa: CASSIAPQGYGYTF
clone_size: NA
v_call: TRBV19
j_call: TRBJ1-2
d_call: TRBD1

cdr3_nt: TGCGCCAGCAGTGAAACGGGACTAGCGGAATACGAGCAGTACTTC
cdr3_aa: CASSETGLAEYEQYF
clone_size: many
v_call: TRBV10-1
j_call: TRBJ2-7
d_call: TRBD2

cdr3_nt: TGCGCCAGCAGCCTCAACGGAGTCGAGCAGTACTTC
cdr3_aa: CASSLNGVEQYF
clone_size: NA
v_call: TRBV5-1
j_call: TRBJ2-7
d_call: NA

cdr3_nt: TGCGCCAGCAGAGCTAGCGGAGGGAGCACCGGGGAGCTGTTTTTT
cdr3_aa: CASRASGGSTGELFF
clone_size: NA
v_call: TRBV5-1
j_call: TRBJ2-2
d_call: TRBD2

cdr3_nt: TGTGCCAGCAGTACAGGAATGAAGCACAATGAGCAGTTCTTC
cdr3_aa: CASSTGMKHNEQFF
clone_size: few
v_call: TRBV6-5
j_call: TRBJ2-1
d_call: NA

cdr3_nt: TGCAGCGCTGCTTTCGGACAGGAACGCTCCTACGAGCAGTACTTC
cdr3_aa: CSAAFGQERSYEQYF
clone_size: many
v_call: TRBV29-1
j_call: TRBJ2-7
d_call: TRBD1

cdr3_nt: TGTGCCAGCATCCGGGGGCCGGACACCGGGGAGCTGTTTTTT
cdr3_aa: CASIRGPDTGELFF
clone_size: NA
v_call: TRBV5-5
j_call: TRBJ2-2
d_call: NA

cdr3_nt: TGTGCCAGCATCGGAAGCGCATGGGGGGGGCCCAGGGACGAGCAGTTCTTC
cdr3_aa: CASIGSAWGGPRDEQFF
clone_size: NA
v_call: TRBV6-2/TRBV6-3
j_call: TRBJ2-1
d_call: NA

cdr3_nt: TGTGCCAGCAGTTTAGGTGGGGCCTTACAAGTGGATGAGCAGTTCTTC
cdr3_aa: CASSLGGALQVDEQFF
clone_size: NA
v_call: TRBV12-3/TRBV12-4
j_call: TRBJ2-1
d_call: NA

cdr3_nt: TGTGCCAGCAGCTTGGTAGTAGCGGGGGGCGAAGAGCAGTTCTTC
cdr3_aa: CASSLVVAGGEEQFF
clone_size: few
v_call: TRBV5-5
j_call: TRBJ2-1
d_call: TRBD2

cdr3_nt: TGTGCCAGCGTCTACGGGGGTAGCACAGATACGCAGTATTTT
cdr3_aa: CASVYGGSTDTQYF
clone_size: NA
v_call: TRBV7-2
j_call: TRBJ2-3
d_call: NA

cdr3_nt: TGTGCCAGCAGCCCCGGAACAGGGGACTCCTACGAGCAGTACTTC
cdr3_aa: CASSPGTGDSYEQYF
clone_size: few
v_call: TRBV7-9
j_call: TRBJ2-7
d_call: TRBD1

cdr3_nt: TGTGCCTGGAGTGAAGGCAGAGGAGAGACCCGGTACTTC
cdr3_aa: CAWSEGRGETRYF
clone_size: once
v_call: TRBV30
j_call: TRBJ2-5
d_call: NA